This passage covers 7 T cell receptor beta chains from one sample sequenced in a study of blood T cell repertoires in COVID-19. Generated by immunoSEQ multiplex PCR, the TCRdb table keeps only in-frame clones and is missing some. The top ten clones hold 3.5% to 4% of a sample with about 120,000 clones, over 70% of them seen once. The source material was peripheral blood. Every receptor here comes from a woman in her fifties or sixties with acute or convalescent COVID-19.

V gene TRBV28 combines with J gene TRBJ1-3; TRBD1 might be the D (5 bases). CDR3 length: 19 residues. The germline V gene encodes CDR1 MDHEN and CDR2 SYDVKM. The V gene lost 5 bases and the J gene lost 2 bases, with 25 bases spanning the gap. CDR3 loop: CASSPHVGLPGKTGNTIYF. CDR3 sequence (DNA): TGTGCCAGCAGTCCCCATGTTGGGCTACCAGGGAAAACTGGAAACACCATATATTTT.

The chain has TRBV5-6 and TRBJ2-4; TRBD2 aligns across 12 bases. The CDR3 runs to 17 residues. The trim removed 2 bases at V and 9 bases at J, leaving 12 bases unmatched. Germline values: CDR1 SGHDT, CDR2 YYEEEE. CDR3: CASSLQRLAGVWGIQYF. In DNA, the CDR3 is TGTGCCAGCAGCTTACAACGACTAGCGGGGGTGTGGGGCATTCAGTACTTC.

This chain links TRBV18 with TRBJ2-1; 10 nucleotides align to TRBD2. The germline gives CDR1 KGHSH, CDR2 LQKENI. The V gene end was trimmed by 1 base and the J gene end by 5 bases; junction bases not matched to a gene: 5. The CDR3 totals 16 residues. In DNA, the CDR3 is TGTGCCAGCTCACCACTATCCCTAGCGGGGGACAATGAGCAGTTCTTC. This gives the protein CASSPLSLAGDNEQFF.

This chain links TRBV13 with TRBJ2-5, with D possibly TRBD2 on 5 matching bases. Germline values: CDR1 PRHDT, CDR2 FYEKMQ (reference sequence). This CDR3 has 13 amino acids. V was clipped by 3 bases and J by 2 bases, with 7 bases between them. The CDR3 loop reads CASSLRRQETQYF. The CDR3, as DNA: TGTGCCAGCAGCTTGAGGAGGCAAGAGACCCAGTACTTC.

A few counts support this clone. The CDR3 loop is CASSVGYVGAWNEQFF. As DNA, the CDR3 is TGTGCCAGCAGCGTAGGATATGTGGGAGCGTGGAATGAGCAGTTCTTC. The chain employs TRBV9 and TRBJ2-1; TRBD2 might be the D (5 bases). Germline CDR1 and CDR2: SGDLS and YYNGEE. The CDR3 is made up of 16 amino acids. Trimming removed 0 bases at V and 7 bases at J, with 17 bases between.

The rearrangement joins TRBV28 to TRBJ2-1; TRBD2 aligns across 12 bases. Trimming took 6 bases from V and 10 from J; bases not matched to a gene: 16. The germline V gene encodes CDR1 MDHEN and CDR2 SYDVKM. The CDR3 loop spans 17 amino acids. The CDR3 coding sequence is TGTGCCAGCAGCGAGACTAGCGGGAGTAAGGGACAATACGAGCAGTTCTTC. Protein: CASSETSGSKGQYEQFF.

The chain combines TRBV30 with TRBJ1-2, with 9 bases lining up with TRBD1. Germline-derived CDR1 and CDR2 are GTSNPN and SVGIG (reference sequence). The junction had 2 bases not matched to a gene; V was cut back by 1 base and J by 5 bases. This CDR3 region has 13 residues. The CDR3 bases are TGTGCCTGGAGTGACAGGGGGCTGTATGGCTACACCTTC. As protein: CAWSDRGLYGYTF.